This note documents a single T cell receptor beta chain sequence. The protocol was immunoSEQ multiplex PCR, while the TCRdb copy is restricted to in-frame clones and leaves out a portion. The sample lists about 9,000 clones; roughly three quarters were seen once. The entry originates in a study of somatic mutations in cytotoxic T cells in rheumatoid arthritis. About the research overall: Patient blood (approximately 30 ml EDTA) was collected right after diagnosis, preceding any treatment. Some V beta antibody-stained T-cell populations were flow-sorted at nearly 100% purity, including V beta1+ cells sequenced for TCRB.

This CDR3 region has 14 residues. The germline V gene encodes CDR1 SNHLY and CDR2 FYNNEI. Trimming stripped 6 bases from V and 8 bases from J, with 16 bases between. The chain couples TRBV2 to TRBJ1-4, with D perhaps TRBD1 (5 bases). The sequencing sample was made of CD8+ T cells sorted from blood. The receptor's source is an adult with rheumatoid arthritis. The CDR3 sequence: CASSLGEGMEKLFF. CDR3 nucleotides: TGTGCCAGCAGCCTTGGTGAGGGGATGGAAAAACTGTTTTTT.